Listed here is a single TCR beta chain. Its target antigen remains unknown. Base qualities are not at hand, and no much larger clone is one base apart. The sample originates from a study of blood T cell repertoires in COVID-19 (dated by TCRdb to the early 2020s). Describing the broader study: The collaborator samples originated in the United States, Italy and Spain and spanned the acute and convalescent phases of COVID-19. The material from the prospective study consisted of cDNA or gDNA derived from T cells, B-cell-depleted T cells, or PBMCs. The dataset comprised deeply sampled blood TCRbeta repertoires from subjects exposed to, actively infected with, or recovered from COVID-19. The repertoires were released in a freely available public database intended as a resource for research on the immune response to SARS-CoV-2. Samples were obtained from the ongoing ImmuneRACE study (first 160 participants) and from 1,000 to 1,500 subjects provided by 6 global collaborators. A de-identified subject ID, COVID-19 status, age in years and sex were almost always included in the sample metadata. Where available, HLA class I and class II types were taken from metadata supplied by the sample provider and were not determined by assay-based typing. Here is what the overall study found, with its caveats: Clinical and demographic metadata were provided uncurated, with the amount varying by source and participant.

TCRbeta CDR3 regions were amplified from genomic DNA by means of the immunoSEQ Assay, a bias-controlled multiplex PCR. Per the authors' processing: Within the assay, amplification of reference gene primers was used to estimate how many nucleated cells each sample contained. To quantify the absolute abundance of each unique TCRbeta CDR3 rearrangement, sequence reads were collapsed and filtered. Productive Simpson clonality was computed per sample as the square root of Simpson's diversity index over productive rearrangements. The source is immuneACCESS, and TCRdb retained only in-frame sequences with V and J called. Part of the clones is not carried over; for the studies checked, unresolved V genes explain less than half of this, and the remainder is unexplained. The V and J calls and clone size were taken over from that table, and D and trimming were inferred from the DNA. The sample data list 100,000 to 120,000 clones, and around 83% of these were observed just once. About 3.4% of the sample is taken by the ten largest.

Each collaborating institution followed its own protocols to collect whole blood in K2EDTA tubes. For TCRbeta analysis, collaborators shipped samples in one of three forms: frozen whole blood, isolated PBMCs, or DNA extracted from either of those sample types. Reading the germline V gene gives CDR1 WSHSY and CDR2 SAAADI. Trimming at the junction amounts to 7 bases on V and 1 base on J, and the germline ends lie 13 bases apart. Its CDR3 holds 14 amino acids, cysteine through phenylalanine. Only the CDR3 DNA is retained, 42 bases long and in frame from the first base. Sequences were obtained from peripheral blood. In this chain, TRBV10-2 is recombined with TRBJ1-1, with a tentative D gene TRBD1 over 6 matching bases. This clonotype was obtained from a man in his forties with acute or convalescent COVID-19. This receptor carries the CDR3 CASTKGTRNTEAFF. The base sequence is TGCGCCAGCACCAAGGGGACACGGAACACTGAAGCTTTCTTT.